This T cell receptor (beta chain) was captured in a study of memory CD4+ T cells and cytomegalovirus serostatus. The germline V gene encodes CDR1 GTSNPN and CDR2 SVGIG (reference sequence). The CDR3 runs to 13 residues. V was cut by 2 bases and J by 6 bases, with 11 bases left in between. The sort gate was single viable CD3+CD4+CD8-CD45RO+ cells for memory CD4+ T cells. Original processing methods: After removing out-of-frame reads, 2.3 million or so distinct TCRbeta sequences remained. The method was immunoSEQ multiplex PCR; TCRdb's version includes in-frame clones alone and lacks a portion of them. V and J calls and clone size come straight from that table; D and trimming were deduced from the DNA. This table holds 70,000 or so clones, roughly 78% found once.

V is TRBV30 and J is TRBJ1-5; D not certain. The sequenced sample was memory CD4+ T cells from blood. The sequence came from an adult in good health and CMV-seropositive. CDR3 loop: CAWSFEGSQPQHF. CDR3 in DNA: TGTGCCTGGAGTTTCGAGGGTAGTCAGCCCCAGCATTTT.